One and the same sample provided the 20 T cell receptor beta chains below, sequenced in a study of blood T cell repertoires in COVID-19. The protocol was immunoSEQ multiplex PCR, while the TCRdb copy is restricted to in-frame clones and leaves out a portion. The sample contains 150,000 to 200,000 clones, roughly 90% of which appear only once. The sample was peripheral blood. All receptors derive from a man aged 55 to 69 with active or convalescent COVID-19.

The V and J genes are TRBV6-1 and TRBJ2-7, with 9 bases identical to TRBD1. CDR1 MNHNS and CDR2 SASEGT come from the germline V gene. This CDR3 contains 15 residues. The J segment lost 1 base and the V segment lost 0 bases, leaving 1 base of the junction unmatched. The CDR3 sequence: CASSEADRGSYEQYF. The CDR3 DNA reads TGTGCCAGCAGTGAAGCGGACAGGGGTTCCTACGAGCAGTACTTC.

This clone has only one observation. This rearrangement joins TRBV19 to TRBJ2-3, with 10 bases aligning to TRBD1. V was pared by 11 bases and J by 3 bases, with 11 bases of the junction left unmatched. The CDR3 runs 15 residues. Germline V CDR1 and CDR2: LNHDA, SQIVND (reference sequence). CDR3 DNA: TGTGCCGTATCCCCCCGGGACAGGGGAACAGATACGCAGTATTTT. It specifies CAVSPRDRGTDTQYF. Combining the CDR3 with reference TRBV19 and TRBJ2-3 gives the whole variable domain DGGITQSPKYLFRKEGQNVTLSCEQNLNHDAMYWYRQDPGQGLRLIYYSQIVNDFQKGDIAEGYSVSREKKESFPLTVTSAQKNPTAFYLCAVSPRDRGTDTQYFGPGTRLTVL.

This chain uses TRBV18 with TRBJ2-7; 11 bases match TRBD1. Germline loops: CDR1 KGHSH, CDR2 LQKENI. The V gene end was trimmed by 0 bases and the J gene end by 7 bases; junction bases not matched to a gene: 5. This CDR3 has 15 residues. The CDR3 DNA sequence: TGTGCCAGCTCACCACCGGACAGGGGGCCCAATGAGCAGTACTTC. It specifies CASSPPDRGPNEQYF.

This clone was picked up a small number of times. This sequence joins TRBV27 and TRBJ2-7; TRBD1 agrees at 10 bases. Germline CDR1 reads MNHEY; CDR2 reads SMNVEV (reference sequence). J was trimmed by 2 bases and V by 3 bases; bases with no gene match: 10. The CDR3 contains 17 residues. The CDR3 DNA sequence: TGTGCCAGCAGTTTCCGACCCGGGACAGGGGTCACCTACGAGCAGTACTTC. Translating it yields CASSFRPGTGVTYEQYF.

CDR3 amino acids: CASSRKTELYEQYF. The CDR3 DNA reads TGTGCCAGCAGCAGAAAGACAGAACTCTACGAGCAGTACTTC. The chain is built from TRBV5-4 and TRBJ2-7, with D perhaps matching TRBD1 (5 bases). V gave up 4 bases and J gave up 3 bases, with 14 bases separating them. This CDR3 contains 14 residues. Germline CDR1 is SGHNT and CDR2 is YYREEE (reference sequence).

The gene calls are TRBV5-1 and TRBJ2-3; 14 positions match TRBD2. V gave up 4 bases and J gave up 3 bases; unmatched junction bases: 13. Per germline, CDR1 SGHRS and CDR2 YFSETQ. This CDR3 has 19 residues. The CDR3 nucleotides are TGCGCCAGCAGCCCGGGGAGTGGGACTAGCGGGAGCCGGACAGATACGCAGTATTTT. Translated, it gives CASSPGSGTSGSRTDTQYF.

This chain joins TRBV25-1 and TRBJ1-2, with 10 bases lining up with TRBD1. The CDR3 has 15 residues. V lost 2 bases, J lost 3 bases, and 3 bases stayed unmatched. Germline V CDR1 and CDR2: MGHDK, SYGVNS. CDR3 sequence reads: CASSELGQGDYGYTF. For the CDR3, the DNA is TGTGCCAGCAGTGAACTCGGACAGGGGGACTATGGCTACACCTTC.

The chain links TRBV5-1 to TRBJ2-6; 11 bases match TRBD2. Trimming took 1 base from V and 4 from J; bases not matched to a gene: 10. Germline V gene sequence: CDR1 SGHRS, CDR2 YFSETQ. The length of the CDR3 is 19 residues. The CDR3 DNA sequence: TGCGCCAGCAGCTTGCGTAGCGGGAGGGCCTGGGCCGGGGCCAACGTCCTGACTTTC. It specifies CASSLRSGRAWAGANVLTF. The full variable domain, completed using reference TRBV5-1 and TRBJ2-6, is KAGVTQTPRYLIKTRGQQVTLSCSPISGHRSVSWYQQTPGQGLQFLFEYFSETQRNKGNFPGRFSGRQFSNSRSEMNVSTLELGDSALYLCASSLRSGRAWAGANVLTFGAGSRLTVL.

In this sample, this clone turned up a few times. The rearrangement joins TRBV30 to TRBJ1-1; D is possibly TRBD1 (5 bases). The CDR3 runs to 13 residues. CDR1 is GTSNPN, CDR2 SVGIG, per germline (reference sequence). Trimming pared 3 bases from V and 4 bases from J, leaving 12 bases between. This chain's CDR3 is CAWRLQGGTEAFF. The CDR3 nucleotides are TGTGCCTGGAGACTCCAGGGTGGCACTGAAGCTTTCTTT.

The V and J genes are TRBV24-1 and TRBJ2-1, with D perhaps TRBD2 (5 bases). The CDR3 loop spans 15 amino acids. Germline values: CDR1 KGHDR, CDR2 SFDVKD. The V and J ends lost 7 bases and 0 bases respectively, with 12 bases between them. The CDR3 DNA reads TGTGCCACCAGCACCCCGGGAAGCTCCTACAATGAGCAGTTCTTC. It is translated as CATSTPGSSYNEQFF.

The chain recombines TRBV10-2 with TRBJ2-3, with 12 bases identical to TRBD2. The V gene's germline CDR1 is WSHSY and CDR2 SAAADI. This CDR3 has 16 amino acids. The J segment lost 0 bases and the V segment lost 5 bases, leaving 3 bases of the junction unmatched. The CDR3 DNA reads TGCGCCAGCAGTCGTGGGACTAGCGGGAGCACAGATACGCAGTATTTT. Amino acids: CASSRGTSGSTDTQYF.

V is TRBV29-1 and J is TRBJ2-3, with no clear D. The V end was cut by 4 bases, the J end by 0 bases, with 5 bases between. The germline gives CDR1 SQVTM, CDR2 ANQGSEA. CDR3 length: 12 residues. CDR3 residues: CSVVVSTDTQYF. CDR3 nucleotides: TGCAGCGTTGTTGTAAGCACAGATACGCAGTATTTT.

About this clone itself: A junction end diverges from the germline sequence, so it may reflect a read error. The chain links TRBV6-5 to TRBJ1-3; D is unclear. The length of the CDR3 is 16 residues. Per germline, CDR1 MNHEY and CDR2 SVGAGI. CDR3 protein: CASSYSRNLSGKTIYF. The CDR3 bases are TGTGCCAGCAGTTACTCGAGAAACCTTTCAGGAAAGACCATATATTTT.

This clone was recorded a few times. This rearrangement joins TRBV20-1 to TRBJ1-4; D unclear. The ends were cut back, 3 bases at V and 5 bases at J, with 13 bases in the middle. Per the germline V gene, CDR1 is DFQATT and CDR2 is SNEGSKA (reference sequence). The CDR3 has 14 amino acids. The CDR3 region is CSASSGLENEKLFF. The CDR3 DNA reads TGCAGTGCTAGTTCGGGGTTGGAGAATGAAAAACTGTTTTTT.

This chain uses TRBV13 with TRBJ1-5, with 7 bases identical to TRBD1. Germline trimming cut 0 bases from V and 1 base from J; bases unmatched to any gene: 3. Germline CDR1 PRHDT, CDR2 FYEKMQ (reference sequence). The CDR3 totals 16 residues. The CDR3 sequence: CASSLGGGVSNQPQHF. The CDR3 DNA reads as TGTGCCAGCAGCTTAGGAGGGGGCGTCAGCAATCAGCCCCAGCATTTT. The full variable domain, completed using reference TRBV13 and TRBJ1-5, is AAGVIQSPRHLIKEKRETATLKCYPIPRHDTVYWYQQGPGQDPQFLISFYEKMQSDKGSIPDRFSAQQFSDYHSELNMSSLELGDSALYFCASSLGGGVSNQPQHFGDGTRLSIL.

This chain uses TRBV7-9 with TRBJ1-1, with TRBD1 matching over 8 bases. CDR3 length equals 14 residues. V gave up 2 bases and J gave up 5 bases; unmatched junction bases: 4. Germline CDR1 SEHNR, CDR2 FQNEAQ (reference sequence). The CDR3 coding sequence is TGTGCCAGCAGCTTATTTCAGGGGGCGACTGAAGCTTTCTTT. Amino acids: CASSLFQGATEAFF. The full variable domain, rest sourced from reference TRBV7-9 and TRBJ1-1, is DTGVSQNPRHKITKRGQNVTFRCDPISEHNRLYWYRQTLGQGPEFLTYFQNEAQLEKSRLLSDRFSAERPKGSFSTLEIQRTEQGDSAMYLCASSLFQGATEAFFGQGTRLTVV.

J is TRBJ2-7 and V is TRBV18, with TRBD2 matching 10 bases. With V trimmed by 3 bases and J by 4 bases, 15 bases remained unmatched. The CDR3 is 18 amino acids. The germline V gene has CDR1 KGHSH and CDR2 LQKENI. CDR3 sequence: CASSPYPSGAAGGYEQYF. Here the CDR3 DNA reads TGTGCCAGCTCACCGTACCCAAGTGGAGCAGCGGGAGGGTACGAGCAGTACTTC.

The rearrangement joins TRBV5-4 to TRBJ2-5; D might be TRBD2 (6 bases). Looked up from germline, CDR1 is SGHNT and CDR2 is YYREEE (reference sequence). V lost 0 bases and J lost 4, with 10 bases in between. The CDR3 spans 14 residues. CDR3 DNA sequence: TGTGCCAGCAGCTTGGCAGGTAGCGGAGAGACCCAGTACTTC. Protein: CASSLAGSGETQYF.

The chain recombines TRBV18 with TRBJ1-6, with 7 bases identical to TRBD1. The junction had 5 bases not matched to a gene; V was cut back by 3 bases and J by 6 bases. This CDR3 has 15 residues. Germline-derived CDR1 and CDR2 are KGHSH and LQKENI. CDR3 sequence reads: CASSPPGQRNSPLHF. The CDR3 DNA reads TGTGCCAGCTCACCGCCGGGACAGCGTAATTCACCCCTCCACTTT.

V is TRBV6-5 and J is TRBJ1-1; no reliable D call. CDR1 and CDR2 from the germline V gene are MNHEY and SVGAGI. V was pared by 7 bases and J by 0 bases, with 9 bases between. The CDR3 length is 13 residues. The CDR3 nucleotides are TGTGCCAGCAAAGACTCGCTGAACACTGAAGCTTTCTTT. This sequence encodes CASKDSLNTEAFF.